This T cell receptor beta chain stems from a study of T-cell reconstitution after alpha-beta-depleted transplantation in children. Study conclusions and caveats: T-cell counts and diversity at one year following transplant were attributed mainly to newly produced T cells. Reported findings indicate that, about two months after transplant, alpha-beta T cells came from several hundred expanded clones, which were derived from non-depleted graft cells. The study traced high day-60 TCRbeta diversity in some patients to surviving recipient T cells and thymic progenitors.

As concerns this clonotype: Its antigen remains unidentified.

Preparation of the TCRbeta library involved a method that used unique molecular identifiers. In TCRdb, the PCR reads were re-called with MiXCR into one record per CDR3 protein. The data contain a few hundred thousand distinct CDR3 sequences, about 11% of them singletons. Deletions cut 6 bases from V and 4 bases from J, with 17 bases between. Germline V lookup: CDR1 LNHDA, CDR2 SQIVND (reference sequence). This CDR3 has 15 amino acids. This chain links TRBV19 with TRBJ2-3, with D perhaps TRBD1 (5 bases). The starting material was PBMCs, obtained before TCRalphabeta/CD19-depleted stem cell transplant. This clonotype was obtained from a child under two years old with acute myeloid leukemia, due to receive a stem cell transplant. CDR3 amino acids: CASSQGSLLPDTQYF. The CDR3 region has the DNA TGTGCCAGTAGCCAGGGTTCCCTGCTCCCAGATACGCAGTATTTT.